The next 19 T cell receptor beta chains were all read from a single sample in a study of blood T cell repertoires in COVID-19 (dated by TCRdb to the early 2020s). Library preparation was by the immunoSEQ multiplex PCR assay. TCRdb took over this immuneACCESS table, retaining in-frame rearrangements with V and J assigned. Such tables are incomplete; in checked studies, under half of the missing clones stem from an unresolved V gene, and the remainder is unexplained. The sample table records 180,000 or so clones; approximately 80% of these occur just once. Roughly 6.9% of the sample goes to the ten largest clones. The sequenced sample consisted of peripheral blood. The receptors shown here come from a human donor with acute or convalescent COVID-19. The donor label of this sample is uncertain.

The rearrangement uses TRBV29-1 and TRBJ2-1, with D unclear. Per germline, CDR1 SQVTM and CDR2 ANQGSEA. The CDR3 extends over 12 amino acids. V lost 5 bases and J 3 bases, leaving 8 bases between the germline ends. CDR3 sequence reads: CSVNTGYNEQFF. CDR3 nucleotides: TGCAGCGTTAACACGGGCTACAATGAGCAGTTCTTC.

The V gene is TRBV7-2, the J gene TRBJ1-1; D is uncertain. Germline V lookup: CDR1 SGHTA, CDR2 FQGNSA. V was trimmed by 1 base and J by 4 bases, leaving 13 bases between them. The CDR3 has 15 amino acids. The CDR3 loop is CASSLGWGGGTEAFF. The CDR3 coding sequence is TGTGCCAGCAGCTTAGGGTGGGGAGGCGGCACTGAAGCTTTCTTT.

V is TRBV7-3 and J is TRBJ2-5; TRBD2 is a possible D gene (5 bases). There are 14 residues in the CDR3. Germline V gene lookup returns CDR1 SGHTA and CDR2 FQGTGA. Trimming took off 6 bases at V and 7 bases at J, with 18 bases between the two ends. CDR3 in amino acids: CASSLVPEAGTQYF. CDR3 coding DNA: TGTGCCAGCAGTTTGGTCCCTGAGGCGGGGACCCAGTACTTC.

V is TRBV15 and J is TRBJ1-1; D call uncertain. V lost 1 base, J lost 1 base, and 10 bases lay in between. Germline values: CDR1 LNHNV, CDR2 YYDKDF (reference sequence). The CDR3 consists of 15 residues. The CDR3 reads CATSRVRTSNTEAFF. The CDR3, as DNA: TGTGCCACCAGCAGAGTGCGCACTTCGAACACTGAAGCTTTCTTT.

The table lists this clone with a few counts. The chain combines TRBV6-1 with TRBJ1-2, with TRBD1 as a possible D gene (5 bases). V was pared by 3 bases and J by 5 bases, with 13 bases between. This CDR3 comprises 14 residues. From germline, CDR1 is MNHNS and CDR2 SASEGT. The CDR3 coding sequence is TGTGCCAGCAGTGAGGCGGGGGGGACTTATGGCTACACCTTC. Encoded protein: CASSEAGGTYGYTF.

The V and J genes are TRBV19 and TRBJ1-1; 11 nucleotides match TRBD1. J lost 1 base, V lost 3 bases, and 10 bases had no gene match. This CDR3 has 18 residues. Germline lookup yields CDR1 LNHDA and CDR2 SQIVND (reference sequence). CDR3 nucleotide sequence: TGTGCCAGTAGTATCAATATGGACAGGGGGCGAACGAACACTGAAGCTTTCTTT. As protein: CASSINMDRGRTNTEAFF.

This clone was observed a handful of times. The chain has TRBV2 and TRBJ1-2, with TRBD1 matching 10 bases. V lost 6 bases and J lost 10; bases outside the gene matches: 8. Germline assignment: CDR1 SNHLY and CDR2 FYNNEI. CDR3 length: 13 amino acids. As DNA, the CDR3 is TGTGCCAGCAGGGGGGGACAGGGGACAGCCTACACCTTC. Residues: CASRGGQGTAYTF.

This chain joins TRBV6-1 and TRBJ1-3; 7 bases align to TRBD1. With 1 base clipped from V and 1 base from J, the junction kept 4 bases outside the gene matches. CDR1 is MNHNS and CDR2 is SASEGT in the germline V gene. The CDR3 has 16 amino acids. Here the CDR3 DNA reads TGTGCCAGCAGTGAAGTACAGACAGGGTCTGGAAACACCATATATTTT. The encoded protein is CASSEVQTGSGNTIYF.

This clone was seen once. The V call is TRBV3-1 (or the pseudogene TRBV3-2), the J call TRBJ2-1; D might be TRBD2 (5 bases). Trimming stripped 1 base from V and 4 bases from J, with 14 bases between. The CDR3 totals 16 residues. The V gene's germline CDR1 is LGHDT and CDR2 YNNKEL (reference sequence). The CDR3 reads CASSQGASPPYNEQFF. For the CDR3, the DNA is TGTGCCAGCAGCCAAGGGGCTAGCCCCCCTTACAATGAGCAGTTCTTC.

The rearrangement joins TRBV6-5 to TRBJ1-6; 7 nucleotides agree with TRBD1. The ends lost 6 bases at V and 2 bases at J; junction bases unmatched: 1. Germline V lookup: CDR1 MNHEY, CDR2 SVGAGI. This CDR3 comprises 14 residues. In nucleotides, the CDR3 is TGTGCCAGCAGGGGGACAGCCTATAATTCACCCCTCCACTTT. Translating it yields CASRGTAYNSPLHF.

Worth noting for this clone: A far more abundant clone sits one base away, making this likely a read error. This chain connects TRBV29-1 to TRBJ2-7, with 7 positions matching TRBD2. The CDR3 runs to 11 residues. Germline-derived CDR1 and CDR2 are SQVTM and ANQGSEA. CDR3 sequence (DNA): TGCTGCGGGTGGGAGGGCTACGAGCAGTACTTC. The encoded protein is CCGWEGYEQYF.

The rearrangement joins TRBV28 to TRBJ1-2; TRBD1 matches 8 bases. The CDR3 consists of 17 residues. Germline CDR1 MDHEN, CDR2 SYDVKM. J was trimmed by 0 bases and V by 8 bases; bases with no gene match: 14. The CDR3 sequence is CASWLRAGTGANYGYTF. In DNA, the CDR3 is TGTGCCAGCTGGTTGAGGGCAGGGACAGGAGCTAACTATGGCTACACCTTC.

The chain carries TRBV5-1 and TRBJ1-3; D is unresolved. Trimming took 4 bases from V and 2 from J, leaving 16 bases between them. This CDR3 is built from 16 residues. The germline CDR1 and CDR2 sequences are SGHRS and YFSETQ. The CDR3 nucleotides are TGCGCCAGCAGCGCCGCAGAGGGCGGAACTGGAAACACCATATATTTT. Residues: CASSAAEGGTGNTIYF.

The chain carries TRBV23-1 and TRBJ1-2; TRBD1 aligns across 7 bases. TRBV23-1 is an ORF, with its function uncertain. After removal of 9 bases from V and 3 bases from J, the junction contained 7 bases not matched to a gene. The CDR3 is made up of 13 amino acids. CDR3 DNA sequence: TGCGCCAGGAAGGGGGCGCTTCACTATGGCTACACCTTC. This sequence encodes CARKGALHYGYTF.

In DNA form, the CDR3 reads TGTGCCAGCAGCCGTAGCGGACCACCCGAGACCCAGTACTTC. This codes for CASSRSGPPETQYF. The rearrangement uses TRBV7-9 and TRBJ2-5; D might be TRBD2 (6 bases). Trimming removed 5 bases at V and 5 bases at J, with 15 bases between. The CDR3 totals 14 residues. In germline, CDR1 is SEHNR, CDR2 FQNEAQ (reference sequence).

This chain uses TRBV2 with TRBJ2-2; 8 nucleotides line up with TRBD2. CDR1 is SNHLY, CDR2 FYNNEI, per germline. After removal of 6 bases from V and 6 bases from J, the junction contained 6 bases not matched to a gene. The CDR3 has 14 residues. The CDR3: CASSASGGSGELFF. In nucleotides, the CDR3 is TGTGCCAGCAGCGCAAGCGGGGGTTCCGGGGAGCTGTTTTTT.

The rearrangement links TRBV15 to TRBJ2-5; the match to TRBD2 covers 13 bases. Germline CDR1 and CDR2: LNHNV and YYDKDF (reference sequence). The ends lost 4 bases at V and 5 bases at J; junction bases unmatched: 7. The CDR3 loop spans 16 amino acids. CDR3 protein: CATSTRTSGSLETQYF. CDR3 DNA sequence: TGTGCCACCAGCACCCGGACTAGCGGGAGTTTGGAGACCCAGTACTTC.

This chain links TRBV7-8 with TRBJ2-3, with 8 bases identical to TRBD2. The V gene end was trimmed by 4 bases and the J gene end by 4 bases; junction bases not matched to a gene: 10. Germline-derived CDR1 and CDR2 are SGHVS and FQNEAQ. The CDR3 has 16 amino acids. Written as DNA, the CDR3 is TGTGCCAGCAGCTCCCGGGGGGGGGAGTGCGCAGATACGCAGTATTTT. It codes for CASSSRGGECADTQYF.

This chain connects TRBV28 to TRBJ1-1; D unresolved. The CDR3 has 14 amino acids. The V gene's germline CDR1 is MDHEN and CDR2 SYDVKM. Trimming removed 5 bases at V and 1 base at J, with 11 bases between. CDR3 sequence (DNA): TGTGCCAGCAGTAAGCGCGCCCAGAACACTGAAGCTTTCTTT. Its protein product is CASSKRAQNTEAFF.